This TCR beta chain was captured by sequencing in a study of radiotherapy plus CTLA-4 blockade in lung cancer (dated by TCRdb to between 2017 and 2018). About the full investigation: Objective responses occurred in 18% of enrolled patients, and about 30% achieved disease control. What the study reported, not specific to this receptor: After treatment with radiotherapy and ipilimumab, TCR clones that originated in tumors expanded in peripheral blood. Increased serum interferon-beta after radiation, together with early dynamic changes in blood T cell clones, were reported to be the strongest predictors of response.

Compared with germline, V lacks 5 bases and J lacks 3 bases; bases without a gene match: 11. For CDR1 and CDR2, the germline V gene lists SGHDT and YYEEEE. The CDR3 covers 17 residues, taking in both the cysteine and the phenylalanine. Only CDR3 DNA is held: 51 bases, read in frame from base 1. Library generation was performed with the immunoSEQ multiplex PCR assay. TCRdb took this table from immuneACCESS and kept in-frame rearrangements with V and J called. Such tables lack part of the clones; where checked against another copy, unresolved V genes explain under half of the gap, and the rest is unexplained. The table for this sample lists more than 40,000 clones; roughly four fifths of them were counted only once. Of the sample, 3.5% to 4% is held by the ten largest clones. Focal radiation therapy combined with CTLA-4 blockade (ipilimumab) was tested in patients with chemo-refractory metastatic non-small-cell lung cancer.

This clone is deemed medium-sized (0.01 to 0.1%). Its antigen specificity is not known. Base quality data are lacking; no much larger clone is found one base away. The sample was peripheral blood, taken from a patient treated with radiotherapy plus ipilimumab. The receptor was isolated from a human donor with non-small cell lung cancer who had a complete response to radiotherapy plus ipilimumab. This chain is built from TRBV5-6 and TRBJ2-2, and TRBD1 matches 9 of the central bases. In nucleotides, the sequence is TGTGCCAGCAGGTCCCCTCCTGGACAGGGGTACACCGGGGAGCTGTTTTTT. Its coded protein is CASRSPPGQGYTGELFF.